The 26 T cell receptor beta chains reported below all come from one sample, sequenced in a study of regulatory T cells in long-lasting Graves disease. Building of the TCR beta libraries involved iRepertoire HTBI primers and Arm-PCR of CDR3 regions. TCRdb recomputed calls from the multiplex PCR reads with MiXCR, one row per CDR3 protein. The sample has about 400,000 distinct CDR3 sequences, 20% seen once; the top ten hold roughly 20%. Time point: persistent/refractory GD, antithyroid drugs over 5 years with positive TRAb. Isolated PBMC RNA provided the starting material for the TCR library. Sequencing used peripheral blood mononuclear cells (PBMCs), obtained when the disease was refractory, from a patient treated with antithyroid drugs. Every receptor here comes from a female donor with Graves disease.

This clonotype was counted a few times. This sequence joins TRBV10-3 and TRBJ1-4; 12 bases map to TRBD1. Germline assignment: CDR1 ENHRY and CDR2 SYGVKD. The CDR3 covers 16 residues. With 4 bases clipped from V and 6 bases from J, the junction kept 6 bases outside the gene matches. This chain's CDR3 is CAISARGQGADEKLFF. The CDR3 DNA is TGTGCCATCAGTGCTAGGGGACAGGGGGCTGATGAAAAACTGTTTTTT.

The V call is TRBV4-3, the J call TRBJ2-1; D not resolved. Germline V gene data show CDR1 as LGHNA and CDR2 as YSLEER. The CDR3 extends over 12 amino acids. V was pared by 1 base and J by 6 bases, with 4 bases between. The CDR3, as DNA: TGCGCCAGCAGCCAAGGGACCAATGAGCAGTTCTTC. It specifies CASSQGTNEQFF.

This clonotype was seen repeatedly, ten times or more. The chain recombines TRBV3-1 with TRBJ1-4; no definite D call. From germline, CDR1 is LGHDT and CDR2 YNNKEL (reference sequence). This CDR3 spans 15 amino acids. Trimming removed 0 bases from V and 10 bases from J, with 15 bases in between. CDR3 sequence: CASSQDWAPARKLFF. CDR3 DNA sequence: TGTGCCAGCAGCCAAGATTGGGCACCCGCCCGAAAACTGTTTTTT. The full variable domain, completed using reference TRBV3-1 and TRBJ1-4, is DTAVSQTPKYLVTQMGNDKSIKCEQNLGHDTMYWYKQDSKKFLKIMFSYNNKELIINETVPNRFSPKSPDKAHLNLHINSLELGDSAVYFCASSQDWAPARKLFFGSGTQLSVL.

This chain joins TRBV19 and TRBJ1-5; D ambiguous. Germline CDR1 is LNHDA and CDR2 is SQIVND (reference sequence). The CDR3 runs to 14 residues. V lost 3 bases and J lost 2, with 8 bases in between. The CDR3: CASSIEQGNQPQHF. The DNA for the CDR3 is TGTGCCAGTAGTATTGAGCAGGGCAATCAGCCCCAGCATTTT.

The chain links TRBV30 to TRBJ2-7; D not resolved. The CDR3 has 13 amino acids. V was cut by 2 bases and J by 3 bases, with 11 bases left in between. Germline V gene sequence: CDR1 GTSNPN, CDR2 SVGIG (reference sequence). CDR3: CAWSYLALYEQYF. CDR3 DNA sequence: TGTGCCTGGAGTTACTTGGCCCTCTACGAGCAGTACTTC.

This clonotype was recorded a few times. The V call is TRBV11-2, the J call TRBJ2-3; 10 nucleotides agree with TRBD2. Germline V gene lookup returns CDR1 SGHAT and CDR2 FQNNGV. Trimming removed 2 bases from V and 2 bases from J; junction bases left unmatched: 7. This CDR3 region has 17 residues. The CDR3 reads CASSLLPGTSATDTQYF. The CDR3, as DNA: TGTGCCAGCAGCTTACTCCCAGGGACTAGCGCCACAGATACGCAGTATTTT.

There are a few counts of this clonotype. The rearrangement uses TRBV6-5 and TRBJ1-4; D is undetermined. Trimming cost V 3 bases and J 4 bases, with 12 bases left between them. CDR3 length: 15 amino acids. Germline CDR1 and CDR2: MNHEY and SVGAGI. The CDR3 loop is CASSYYGNRNEKLFF. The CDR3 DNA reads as TGTGCCAGCAGTTATTACGGCAACCGTAATGAAAAACTGTTTTTT.

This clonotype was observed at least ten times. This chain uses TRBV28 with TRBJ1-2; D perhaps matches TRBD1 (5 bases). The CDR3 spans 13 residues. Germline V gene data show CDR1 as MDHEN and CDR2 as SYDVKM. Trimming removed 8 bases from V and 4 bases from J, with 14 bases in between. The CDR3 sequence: CASWGMDSYGYTF. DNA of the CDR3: TGTGCCAGCTGGGGCATGGACTCCTATGGCTACACCTTC.

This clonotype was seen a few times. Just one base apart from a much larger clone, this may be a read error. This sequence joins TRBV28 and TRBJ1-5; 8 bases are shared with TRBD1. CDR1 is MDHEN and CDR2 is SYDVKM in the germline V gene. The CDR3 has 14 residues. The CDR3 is CASSLGTGNQLQHF. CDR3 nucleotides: TGTGCCAGCAGTCTAGGGACAGGCAATCAGCTCCAGCATTTT.

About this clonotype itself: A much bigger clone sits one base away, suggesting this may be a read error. The CDR3 DNA reads TGTGCCAGCAGCACCTCGGACAGCTACGGGCAGTACTTC. It translates to CASSTSDSYGQYF. The gene calls are TRBV5-6 and TRBJ2-7; D possibly corresponds to TRBD1 (6 bases). The CDR3 is made up of 13 amino acids. The V gene's germline CDR1 is SGHDT and CDR2 YYEEEE.

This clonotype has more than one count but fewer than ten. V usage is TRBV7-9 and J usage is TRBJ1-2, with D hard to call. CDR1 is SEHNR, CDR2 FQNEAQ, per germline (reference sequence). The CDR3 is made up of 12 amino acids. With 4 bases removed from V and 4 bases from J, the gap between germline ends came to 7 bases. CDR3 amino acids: CASSSSVYGYTF. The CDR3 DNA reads TGTGCCAGCAGCTCCAGCGTCTATGGCTACACCTTC.

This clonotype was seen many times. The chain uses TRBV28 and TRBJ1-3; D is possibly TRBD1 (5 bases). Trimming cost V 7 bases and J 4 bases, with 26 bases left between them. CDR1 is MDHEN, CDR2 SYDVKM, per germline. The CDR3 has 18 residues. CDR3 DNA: TGTGCCAGCACATCGCCAGGGCTACCTCCTCCGAGGGGAAACACCATATATTTT. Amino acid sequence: CASTSPGLPPPRGNTIYF.

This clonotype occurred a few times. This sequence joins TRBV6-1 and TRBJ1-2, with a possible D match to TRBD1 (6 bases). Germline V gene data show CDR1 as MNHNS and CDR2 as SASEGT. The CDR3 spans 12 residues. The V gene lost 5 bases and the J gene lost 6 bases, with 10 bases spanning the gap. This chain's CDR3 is CASSTQGDGYTF. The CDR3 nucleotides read TGTGCCAGCAGTACACAGGGCGATGGCTACACCTTC.

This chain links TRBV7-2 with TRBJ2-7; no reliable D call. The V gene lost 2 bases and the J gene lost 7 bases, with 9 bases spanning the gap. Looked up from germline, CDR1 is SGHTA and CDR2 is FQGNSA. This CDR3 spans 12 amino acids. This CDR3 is CASSLQTFEQYF. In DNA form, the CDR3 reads TGTGCCAGCAGCTTACAGACATTTGAGCAGTACTTC.

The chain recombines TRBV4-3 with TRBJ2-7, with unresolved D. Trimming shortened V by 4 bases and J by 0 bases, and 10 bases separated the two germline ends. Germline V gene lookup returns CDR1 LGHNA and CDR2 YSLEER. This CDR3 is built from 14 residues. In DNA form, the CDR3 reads TGCGCCAGCAGCCTAATCCGGGCCTCCTACGAGCAGTACTTC. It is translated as CASSLIRASYEQYF.

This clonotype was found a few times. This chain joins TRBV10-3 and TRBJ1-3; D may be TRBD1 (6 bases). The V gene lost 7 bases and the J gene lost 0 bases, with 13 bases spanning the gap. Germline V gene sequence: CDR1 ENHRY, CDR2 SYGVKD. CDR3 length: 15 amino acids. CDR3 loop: CAITPDRSSGNTIYF. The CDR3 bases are TGTGCCATCACCCCAGACAGGAGCTCTGGAAACACCATATATTTT.

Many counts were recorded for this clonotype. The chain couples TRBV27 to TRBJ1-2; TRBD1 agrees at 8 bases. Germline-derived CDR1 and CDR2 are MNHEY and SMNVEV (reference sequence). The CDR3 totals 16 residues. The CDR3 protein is CATAEGQGAYLGGYTF. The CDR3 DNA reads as TGTGCAACAGCGGAAGGACAGGGAGCTTATCTCGGAGGCTACACCTTC.

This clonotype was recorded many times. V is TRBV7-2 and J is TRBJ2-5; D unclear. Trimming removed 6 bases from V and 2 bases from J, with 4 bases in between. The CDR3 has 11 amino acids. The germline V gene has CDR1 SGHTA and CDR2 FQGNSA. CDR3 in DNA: TGTGCCAGCAGTATACAAGAGACCCAGTACTTC. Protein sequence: CASSIQETQYF.

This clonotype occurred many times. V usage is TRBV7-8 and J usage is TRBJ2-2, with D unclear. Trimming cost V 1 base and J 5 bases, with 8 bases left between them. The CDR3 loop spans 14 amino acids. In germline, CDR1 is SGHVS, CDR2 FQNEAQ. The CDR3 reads CASSLELNTGELFF. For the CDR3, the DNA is TGTGCCAGCAGCTTAGAGCTAAATACCGGGGAGCTGTTTTTT. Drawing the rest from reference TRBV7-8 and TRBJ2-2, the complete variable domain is GAGVSQSPRYKVAKRGQDVALRCDPISGHVSLFWYQQALGQGPEFLTYFQNEAQLDKSGLPSDRFFAERPEGSVSTLKIQRTQQEDSAVYLCASSLELNTGELFFGEGSRLTVL.

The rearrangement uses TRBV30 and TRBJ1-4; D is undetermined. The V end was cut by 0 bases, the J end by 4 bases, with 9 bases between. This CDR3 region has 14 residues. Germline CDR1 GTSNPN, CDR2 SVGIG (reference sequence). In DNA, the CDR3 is TGTGCCTGGAGTGTCGGGCATAATAATGAAAAACTGTTTTTT. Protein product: CAWSVGHNNEKLFF.

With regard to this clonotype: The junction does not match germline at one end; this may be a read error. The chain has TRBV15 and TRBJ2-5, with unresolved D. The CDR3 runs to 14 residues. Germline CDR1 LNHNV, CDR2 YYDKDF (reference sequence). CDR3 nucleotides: TGTGCCACCAGCAGAGACATGGCCCAAGAGACCCGGTACTTC. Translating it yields CATSRDMAQETRYF.

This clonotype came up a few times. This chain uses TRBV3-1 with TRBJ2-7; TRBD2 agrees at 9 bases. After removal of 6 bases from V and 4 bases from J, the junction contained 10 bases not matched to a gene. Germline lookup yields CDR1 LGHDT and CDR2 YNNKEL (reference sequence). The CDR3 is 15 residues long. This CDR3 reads CASSSSVAGDYEQYF. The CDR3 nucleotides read TGTGCCAGCAGTTCATCCGTAGCGGGAGATTACGAGCAGTACTTC.

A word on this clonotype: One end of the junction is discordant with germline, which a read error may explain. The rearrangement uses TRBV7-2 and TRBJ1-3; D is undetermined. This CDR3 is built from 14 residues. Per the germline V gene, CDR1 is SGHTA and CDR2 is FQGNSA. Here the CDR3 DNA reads TGTGCCAGCGGCTTTGGCAGCTCTGGAAACACCATATATTTT. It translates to CASGFGSSGNTIYF. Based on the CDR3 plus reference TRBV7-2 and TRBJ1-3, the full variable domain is GAGVSQSPSNKVTEKGKDVELRCDPISGHTALYWYRQSLGQGLEFLIYFQGNSAPDKSGLPSDRFSAERTGGSVSTLTIQRTQQEDSAVYLCASGFGSSGNTIYFGEGSWLTVV.

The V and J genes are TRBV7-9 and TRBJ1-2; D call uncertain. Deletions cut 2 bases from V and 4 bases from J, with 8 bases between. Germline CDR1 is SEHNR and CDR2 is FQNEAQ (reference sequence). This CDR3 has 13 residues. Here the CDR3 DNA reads TGTGCCAGCAGCTTACCCCGATTCTATGGCTACACCTTC. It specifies CASSLPRFYGYTF.

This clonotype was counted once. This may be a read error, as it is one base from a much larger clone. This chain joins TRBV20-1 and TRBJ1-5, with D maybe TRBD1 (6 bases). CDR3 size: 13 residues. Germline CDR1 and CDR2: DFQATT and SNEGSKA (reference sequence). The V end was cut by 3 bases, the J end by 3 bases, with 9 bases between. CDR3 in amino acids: CSARDRPNQPQHF. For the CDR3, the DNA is TGCAGTGCTAGGGACAGACCCAATCAGCCCCAGCATTTT.

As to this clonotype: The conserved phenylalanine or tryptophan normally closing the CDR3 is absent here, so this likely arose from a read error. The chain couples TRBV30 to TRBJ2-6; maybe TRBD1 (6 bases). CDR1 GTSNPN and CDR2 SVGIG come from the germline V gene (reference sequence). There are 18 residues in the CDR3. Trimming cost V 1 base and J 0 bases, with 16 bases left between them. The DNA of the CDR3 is TGTGCCTGGAGTGCTCCGGGACACCACCGCTCTGGGGCCAACGTCCTGACTCTC. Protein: CAWSAPGHHRSGANVLTL.